These T cell receptor beta chains were read from a single sample in a study of shared clonotypes between healthy human individuals. Libraries were prepared by immunoSEQ multiplex PCR; TCRdb keeps only in-frame clonotypes and omits some of them. The data hold roughly 510,000 clones, with over 60% observed a single time. What was sequenced was PBMCs. These receptors all stem from a woman aged 40-49 years in good health. Some clones in this sample may be carry-over from other donors' samples. The conserved cysteine and the conserved F or W are not part of the CDR3 here.

V gene: TRBV6-6; J gene: TRBJ2-7; CDR3 protein: ASATSSYEQY
V gene: TRBV28; J gene: TRBJ1-3; CDR3 protein: ASRSARFSGNTIY
V gene: TRBV2; J gene: TRBJ2-5; CDR3 protein: ASTSTSQETQY
V gene: TRBV6-6; J gene: TRBJ2-1; CDR3 protein: ASSGTSGRNEQF
V gene: TRBV11-1; J gene: TRBJ1-1; CDR3 protein: ASSPSNRGENTEAF
V gene: TRBV5-1; J gene: TRBJ2-2; CDR3 protein: ASSLEGDRGEWMTGELF
V gene: TRBV10-3; J gene: TRBJ2-1; CDR3 protein: AITSGTREFDEQF
V gene: TRBV5-1; J gene: TRBJ2-5; CDR3 protein: ASSLGVGARTQY
V gene: TRBV28; J gene: TRBJ2-7; CDR3 protein: ASRQGALRASSYEQY
V gene: TRBV5-4; J gene: TRBJ1-2; CDR3 protein: ASSLVGAAYGYT
V gene: TRBV20-1; J gene: TRBJ2-7; CDR3 protein: SARDRVGQY
V gene: TRBV5-1; J gene: TRBJ1-1; CDR3 protein: ASSLARTGGNTEAF
V gene: TRBV5-4; J gene: TRBJ2-7; CDR3 protein: ASSPDRNSYEQY
V gene: TRBV5-1; J gene: TRBJ1-5; CDR3 protein: ASSLGGSNQPQH
V gene: TRBV9; J gene: TRBJ1-1; CDR3 protein: ASSAYDRASTEAF
V gene: TRBV11-3; J gene: TRBJ2-5; CDR3 protein: ASSASGTETQY
V gene: TRBV20-1; J gene: TRBJ2-5; CDR3 protein: SAKLAGTQY
V gene: TRBV27; J gene: TRBJ2-1; CDR3 protein: ASSLGGSEF
V gene: TRBV10-1; J gene: TRBJ2-1; CDR3 protein: ASSGTSGSNEQF
V gene: TRBV11-3; J gene: TRBJ2-1; CDR3 protein: ASSLAPNNEQF
V gene: TRBV7-3; J gene: TRBJ1-1; CDR3 protein: ASSRQGGSEAF
V gene: TRBV11-2; J gene: TRBJ2-6; CDR3 protein: ASSFGQGVLGANVLT
V gene: TRBV19; J gene: TRBJ2-1; CDR3 protein: ASSIVLQDPSYNEQF
V gene: TRBV5-1; J gene: TRBJ1-1; CDR3 protein: ASSSTVGVSTEAF
V gene: TRBV25-1; J gene: TRBJ1-6; CDR3 protein: ASSESQARSPLH
V gene: TRBV15; J gene: TRBJ1-3; CDR3 protein: ATSRGTAGNTIY
V gene: TRBV7-9; J gene: TRBJ2-1; CDR3 protein: ASSLILSNEQF
V gene: TRBV7-3; J gene: TRBJ2-1; CDR3 protein: ASSLFGVSNNEQF
V gene: TRBV11-3; J gene: TRBJ2-1; CDR3 protein: ASSLGTGVEQF
V gene: TRBV9; J gene: TRBJ2-7; CDR3 protein: ASSVGILGPNEQY
V gene: TRBV7-9; J gene: TRBJ2-1; CDR3 protein: ASSLGGLYNEQF
V gene: TRBV30; J gene: TRBJ2-1; CDR3 protein: AWSVPSSYNEQF
V gene: TRBV5-1; J gene: TRBJ2-7; CDR3 protein: ASSLRSGGTTILYEQY
V gene: TRBV6-1; J gene: TRBJ2-5; CDR3 protein: ASVDRGRSQETQY
V gene: TRBV9; J gene: TRBJ2-7; CDR3 protein: ASSVSGATIPYEQY
V gene: TRBV20-1; J gene: TRBJ2-5; CDR3 protein: SATPGETQY
V gene: TRBV6-1; J gene: TRBJ2-1; CDR3 protein: ASSGGLVYNEQF
V gene: TRBV28; J gene: TRBJ2-3; CDR3 protein: ASRTRGYTTDTQY
V gene: TRBV5-1; J gene: TRBJ2-7; CDR3 protein: ASSKGTSGTTVYEQY
V gene: TRBV27; J gene: TRBJ1-6; CDR3 protein: ASSLSGPLGGSPLH
V gene: TRBV5-5; J gene: TRBJ2-7; CDR3 protein: ASSVPGRSYEQY
V gene: TRBV6-5; J gene: TRBJ2-3; CDR3 protein: ASSYGQRSTDTQY
V gene: TRBV7-9; J gene: TRBJ2-2; CDR3 protein: ASSLGVGRGEGTGELF
V gene: TRBV27; J gene: TRBJ1-1; CDR3 protein: ASSINSRVTEAF
V gene: TRBV7-8; J gene: TRBJ1-5; CDR3 protein: ASSSRTGQPQH